These 24 T cell receptor beta chains came from one sample sequenced in a study of vaccination effects on CD4 cells after COVID-19. Expansion with viral peptide pools was applied to antigen-specific CD4+ T cells by the ViraFEST assay prior to sequencing. With around ten days of culture completed, CD4+ T cells were isolated. Two-dose vaccination with either BNT162b2 or mRNA-1273 was given to the participants. Only in-frame clones appear in the TCRdb table, and some are missing; sequencing was by immunoSEQ multiplex PCR. The sample holds around 14,000 clones, over 60% seen once. Their specific antigens are unknown. The sequences come from CD4+ T cells from PBMCs cultured with SARS-CoV-2 spike peptides, collected after COVID-19 vaccination. Receptor source: a human donor who received a COVID-19 vaccine.

The chain has TRBV14 and TRBJ1-2; 10 bases align to TRBD1. Germline V gene data show CDR1 as SGHDN and CDR2 as FVKESK. This CDR3 has 15 residues. J gave up 7 bases and V 1 base, and 6 bases lay outside the gene matches. The CDR3 region has the DNA TGTGCCAGCAGCCAAGTTCCGGACAGGGGGTCTGGCTACACCTTC. Translating it yields CASSQVPDRGSGYTF.

The chain carries TRBV14 and TRBJ2-3; D is uncertain. CDR3 length: 15 residues. Germline V gene data show CDR1 as SGHDN and CDR2 as FVKESK. The V end lost 4 bases, the J end lost 3 bases, and 14 bases lay between the germline ends. CDR3 loop: CASSPNRGWTDTQYF. The DNA for the CDR3 is TGTGCCAGCAGCCCCAACCGCGGCTGGACAGATACGCAGTATTTT. The complete variable domain, with remaining parts taken from reference TRBV14 and TRBJ2-3, reads EAGVTQFPSHSVIEKGQTVTLRCDPISGHDNLYWYRRVMGKEIKFLLHFVKESKQDESGMPNNRFLAERTGGTYSTLKVQPAELEDSGVYFCASSPNRGWTDTQYFGPGTRLTVL.

The J gene is TRBJ2-2, the V gene TRBV7-8; D gene ambiguous. The germline gives CDR1 SGHVS, CDR2 FQNEAQ. The CDR3 consists of 14 residues. V lost 5 bases, J lost 1 base, and 8 bases lay in between. The CDR3 spells CASSPLLNTGELFF. The CDR3 DNA is TGTGCCAGCAGCCCCCTACTGAACACCGGGGAGCTGTTTTTT.

The rearrangement links TRBV7-2 to TRBJ2-3, with D hard to call. There are 13 residues in the CDR3. V shed 4 bases and J shed 3 bases, with 8 bases lying between them. CDR1 SGHTA and CDR2 FQGNSA come from the germline V gene. CDR3 region: CASSSHRTDTQYF. The DNA for the CDR3 is TGTGCCAGCAGCTCCCATAGAACAGATACGCAGTATTTT.

The rearrangement uses TRBV5-1 and TRBJ2-1; no reliable D call. The CDR3 is 12 amino acids. Germline V gene data show CDR1 as SGHRS and CDR2 as YFSETQ. Trimming stripped 0 bases from V and 7 bases from J, with 5 bases between. Written as DNA, the CDR3 is TGCGCCAGCAGCTTGGGCGGAAATGAGCAGTTCTTC. This codes for CASSLGGNEQFF.

V is TRBV11-2 and J is TRBJ2-2; D gene unclear. This CDR3 spans 14 amino acids. V dropped 7 bases and J dropped 6 bases, with 15 bases sitting between them. Germline CDR1 and CDR2: SGHAT and FQNNGV. CDR3 amino acids: CASTQAPFAGELFF. The CDR3 coding sequence is TGTGCCAGCACCCAGGCCCCTTTCGCCGGGGAGCTGTTTTTT.

The rearrangement joins TRBV6-2 or TRBV6-3 to TRBJ1-2, with D possibly TRBD1 on 5 matching bases. Germline V lookup: CDR1 MNHEY, CDR2 SVGEGT. Trimming stripped 5 bases from V and 3 bases from J, with 10 bases between. This CDR3 comprises 13 residues. The CDR3 reads CASSNVRDYGYTF. The CDR3 DNA is TGTGCCAGCAGTAACGTCAGGGACTATGGCTACACCTTC.

This clone was seen a handful of times. The V call is TRBV20-1, the J call TRBJ2-1, with TRBD2 matching over 7 bases. J lost 6 bases, V lost 3 bases, and 17 bases had no gene match. The CDR3 is 17 amino acids. Looked up from germline, CDR1 is DFQATT and CDR2 is SNEGSKA (reference sequence). CDR3 nucleotides: TGCAGTGCTAGTTACCAAGCGGGGCTCAATTGGGGCAATGAGCAGTTCTTC. Translation: CSASYQAGLNWGNEQFF.

The chain combines TRBV10-3 with TRBJ2-3, with a possible D match to TRBD2 (6 bases). Germline values: CDR1 ENHRY, CDR2 SYGVKD. The V and J ends lost 10 bases and 3 bases respectively, with 8 bases between them. This CDR3 comprises 11 residues. Here the CDR3 DNA reads TGTGCCACCGGGACTACAGATACGCAGTATTTT. Protein product: CATGTTDTQYF.

This clone was seen more than once but under ten times. The gene calls are TRBV18 and TRBJ2-1, with D possibly matching TRBD1 (6 bases). Germline CDR1 KGHSH, CDR2 LQKENI. The CDR3 sequence is 15 residues long. Between the trimmed V and J ends, which lost 3 bases and 6 bases, there was a span of 15 bases. In DNA, the CDR3 is TGTGCCAGCTCACCTACAGGGAAGGGGGTCAATGAGCAGTTCTTC. This translates into CASSPTGKGVNEQFF.

The chain recombines TRBV19 with TRBJ1-4; D not certain. The CDR3 totals 15 residues. V dropped 9 bases and J dropped 5 bases, with 19 bases sitting between them. Germline V gives CDR1 LNHDA, CDR2 SQIVND (reference sequence). The CDR3 nucleotides are TGTGCCAGCCGTCGACTAGGAGGCCTGAATGAAAAACTGTTTTTT. Its translation: CASRRLGGLNEKLFF.

This clone occurred once. The chain uses TRBV10-3 and TRBJ1-6; 8 nucleotides match TRBD1. CDR1 and CDR2 from the germline V gene are ENHRY and SYGVKD. The CDR3 is made up of 15 amino acids. V lost 10 bases, J lost 4 bases, and 9 bases stayed unmatched. CDR3 DNA: TGTGCCACCGAACAGGGGGGAAGTTATAATTCACCCCTCCACTTT. Protein: CATEQGGSYNSPLHF.

The chain carries TRBV25-1 and TRBJ2-3; 12 bases are a match to TRBD2. The junction had 10 bases not matched to a gene; V was cut back by 2 bases and J by 4 bases. The CDR3 sequence is 18 residues long. Germline-derived CDR1 and CDR2 are MGHDK and SYGVNS. DNA of the CDR3: TGTGCCAGCAGTGAACCTAGCGGGGGGGCCTCCGGAGCAGATACGCAGTATTTT. The encoded protein is CASSEPSGGASGADTQYF.

This chain links TRBV7-2 with TRBJ2-7; 8 bases map to TRBD1. CDR3 length: 14 residues. CDR1 and CDR2 (germline): SGHTA, FQGNSA. V lost 5 bases, J lost 2 bases, and 5 bases stayed unmatched. The CDR3 sequence: CASSPWTGTYEQYF. CDR3 sequence (DNA): TGTGCCAGCAGCCCGTGGACAGGGACCTACGAGCAGTACTTC.

This clone was detected once. The V call is TRBV13, the J call TRBJ1-1; TRBD1 agrees at 8 bases. CDR3 size: 14 residues. V was clipped by 5 bases and J by 6 bases; unmatched bases: 8. Germline lookup yields CDR1 PRHDT and CDR2 FYEKMQ (reference sequence). The CDR3 DNA reads TGTGCCAGCAGCCCCGGACAGGGAGGGGCTGAAGCTTTCTTT. Protein product: CASSPGQGGAEAFF. Variable domain in full (rest from reference TRBV13 and TRBJ1-1): AAGVIQSPRHLIKEKRETATLKCYPIPRHDTVYWYQQGPGQDPQFLISFYEKMQSDKGSIPDRFSAQQFSDYHSELNMSSLELGDSALYFCASSPGQGGAEAFFGQGTRLTVV.

The rearrangement joins TRBV30 to TRBJ2-1; 10 positions agree with TRBD2. The ends lost 5 bases at V and 8 bases at J; junction bases unmatched: 9. The CDR3 is made up of 14 amino acids. In germline, CDR1 is GTSNPN, CDR2 SVGIG (reference sequence). The CDR3 loop reads CAWCASGSIDEQFF. DNA of the CDR3: TGTGCCTGGTGTGCTAGCGGGAGTATTGATGAGCAGTTCTTC.

A few counts support this clone. The chain recombines TRBV6-2 or TRBV6-3 with TRBJ2-1; TRBD2 matches at 7 bases. From germline, CDR1 is MNHEY and CDR2 SVGEGT. The CDR3 runs to 13 residues. With 5 bases clipped from V and 6 bases from J, the junction kept 4 bases outside the gene matches. CDR3 region: CASSHGGFNEQFF. The DNA of the CDR3 is TGTGCCAGCAGTCACGGGGGGTTCAATGAGCAGTTCTTC.

The chain couples TRBV9 to TRBJ2-1; 10 bases map to TRBD1. The CDR3 is 15 amino acids. Trimming removed 0 bases from V and 5 bases from J; junction bases left unmatched: 2. Germline V CDR1 and CDR2: SGDLS, YYNGEE. The CDR3 is CASSVGTGGNNEQFF. The CDR3, as DNA: TGTGCCAGCAGCGTAGGGACAGGGGGAAACAATGAGCAGTTCTTC.

This clone appeared a few times. Other nucleotide sequences from this sample produce the same CDR3. This chain joins TRBV19 and TRBJ1-6, with 8 nucleotides matching TRBD1. Germline CDR1 reads LNHDA; CDR2 reads SQIVND (reference sequence). The CDR3 has 14 amino acids. V shed 3 bases and J 7 bases; nucleotides not matched to a gene: 2. CDR3 protein: CASSIGTGNSPLHF. CDR3 coding DNA: TGTGCCAGTAGTATCGGGACAGGAAATTCACCCCTCCACTTT.

This clone was observed a few times. J is TRBJ2-2 and V is TRBV12-2; the DNA was not used to check the table's D call, TRBD2. TRBV12-2 is a recognized pseudogene. This CDR3 comprises 18 residues. The CDR3 sequence: CASRLPRLRGPSTGELFF. CDR3 nucleotide sequence: TGTGCAAGTCGCTTACCGCGACTCCGAGGGCCGAGCACCGGGGAGCTGTTTTTT.

The chain links TRBV7-2 to TRBJ1-4, with D perhaps TRBD1 (6 bases). The V and J ends lost 2 bases and 5 bases respectively, with 9 bases between them. This CDR3 is 14 amino acids long. Germline loops: CDR1 SGHTA, CDR2 FQGNSA. The CDR3: CASSLWRGNEKLFF. In nucleotides, the CDR3 is TGTGCCAGCAGCTTATGGAGGGGGAATGAAAAACTGTTTTTT.

The rearrangement uses TRBV2 and TRBJ2-7; D gene uncertain. CDR3 length: 14 residues. Germline CDR1 SNHLY, CDR2 FYNNEI. V lost 5 bases and J lost 0, with 11 bases in between. CDR3 nucleotides: TGTGCCAGCAGTTTAAGGGCAGACTCCTACGAGCAGTACTTC. Translating it yields CASSLRADSYEQYF.

The genes are TRBV27 and TRBJ2-7; D might be TRBD1 or TRBD2, each matching 6 bases. Trimming took off 5 bases at V and 9 bases at J, with 20 bases between the two ends. The CDR3 is 14 residues long. Germline assignment: CDR1 MNHEY and CDR2 SMNVEV (reference sequence). The CDR3 nucleotides read TGTGCCAGCAGTCCCGCCGGGGGCATCACACCGCAGTACTTC. Its translation: CASSPAGGITPQYF.

The chain combines TRBV6-6 with TRBJ2-7, with 8 bases identical to TRBD1. V trimming: 5 bases; J trimming: 2 bases; junction bases outside the gene matches: 5. In germline, CDR1 is MNHNY, CDR2 SVGAGI (reference sequence). The CDR3 is 14 residues long. The CDR3 bases are TGTGCCAGCAGTCGAGGACAGGGAGCCTACGAGCAGTACTTC. The encoded protein is CASSRGQGAYEQYF.